A selection of T cell receptor beta chains follows, all from one sample in a study of blood T cells in healthy people across ages. TCRdb reanalysed the 5' RACE reads using MiXCR and keeps one entry per CDR3 protein. The table includes roughly 2 million distinct CDR3 sequences, just under 50% detected once. What was sequenced was blood. The source is a middle-aged woman in good health. Each CDR3 is given with its conserved first and last residue. D genes are given only for firm matches. Expanded clones get a size class; other rows say once, few or many, or leave the size out.

>TRBJ2-7|TRBV3-1|-|-
CASSHSRMHYEQYF
TGTGCCAGCAGCCACTCACGGATGCACTACGAGCAGTACTTC
>TRBJ2-7|TRBV20-1|-|-
CSARAQGFYEQYF
TGCAGTGCTAGAGCACAGGGATTCTACGAGCAGTACTTC
>TRBJ1-6|TRBV20-1|once|-
CSARPPTGSPLHF
TGCAGTGCCCGGCCCCCGACGGGTTCACCCCTCCACTTT
>TRBJ1-2|TRBV5-1|-|-
CASSGGHLYGYTF
TGCGCCAGCAGTGGGGGACATCTATATGGCTACACCTTC
>TRBJ2-1|TRBV29-1|-|TRBD2
CSGRRWPSGGADEQFF
TGCAGCGGCCGTCGTTGGCCTAGCGGGGGGGCCGATGAGCAGTTCTTC
>TRBJ2-5|TRBV12-3/TRBV12-4|few|-
CASSFPQAETQYF
TGTGCCAGCAGTTTTCCACAGGCGGAGACCCAGTACTTC
>TRBJ2-5|TRBV4-2|-|-
CASSQEAKRTQYF
TGTGCCAGCAGCCAAGAGGCCAAGAGGACCCAGTACTTC
>TRBJ1-2|TRBV27|few|-
CASSSSGRLYGYTF
TGTGCCAGCAGTTCGTCAGGGAGACTCTATGGCTACACCTTC
>TRBJ2-1|TRBV6-2/TRBV6-3|-|TRBD2
CASTLTSGGSNEQFF
TGTGCCAGCACCCTCACTAGCGGGGGATCCAATGAGCAGTTCTTC
>TRBJ2-1|TRBV4-2|few|-
CASSDAWGNEQFF
TGTGCCAGCAGCGACGCCTGGGGGAATGAGCAGTTCTTC
>TRBJ2-1|TRBV12-3/TRBV12-4|-|-
CASRQGPGRLNEQFF
TGTGCCAGCAGACAAGGCCCCGGACGACTCAATGAGCAGTTCTTC
>TRBJ2-1|TRBV6-6|-|-
CASSYRGDYNEQFF
TGTGCCAGCAGTTACAGGGGCGATTACAATGAGCAGTTCTTC
>TRBJ2-5|TRBV4-3|-|-
CASSQDRVVLGETQYF
TGCGCCAGCAGCCAAGATCGTGTGGTTTTAGGGGAGACCCAGTACTTC
>TRBJ2-4|TRBV7-2|-|-
CASGEPKNIQYF
TGTGCCAGCGGTGAGCCAAAAAACATTCAGTACTTC
>TRBJ2-7|TRBV29-1|many|-
CSVQFIDEQYF
TGCAGCGTCCAATTCATCGACGAGCAGTACTTC
>TRBJ2-1|TRBV29-1|few|-
CSAPPGKAYNEQFF
TGCAGCGCCCCGCCGGGAAAAGCTTACAATGAGCAGTTCTTC
>TRBJ1-2|TRBV12-3/TRBV12-4|few|TRBD1
CASSPTGVLDGYTF
TGTGCCAGCAGTCCGACAGGGGTTCTTGATGGCTACACCTTC
>TRBJ2-7|TRBV7-2|few|TRBD1
CASSPRDRDVQYF
TGTGCCAGCAGCCCGCGGGACAGGGACGTGCAGTACTTC
>TRBJ2-7|TRBV20-1|-|TRBD2
CSAGGTSGGLVYEQYF
TGCAGTGCTGGCGGGACTAGCGGGGGTCTTGTCTACGAGCAGTACTTC
>TRBJ2-2|TRBV6-2/TRBV6-3|-|TRBD1
CASRKQGEHTGELFF
TGTGCCAGCAGAAAACAGGGGGAGCACACCGGGGAGCTGTTTTTT
>TRBJ2-1|TRBV25-1|few|TRBD1
CASSRQGTHEQFF
TGTGCCAGCAGCCGACAGGGGACGCATGAGCAGTTCTTC
>TRBJ2-5|TRBV25-1|many|TRBD1
CASSTFGTEDKETQYF
TGTGCCAGCAGCACCTTCGGGACAGAGGACAAAGAGACCCAGTACTTC
>TRBJ2-5|TRBV20-1|few|TRBD2
CSAAQPSGGTLETQYF
TGCAGTGCTGCACAACCTAGCGGGGGGACTCTGGAGACCCAGTACTTC
>TRBJ2-7|TRBV10-3|-|-
CAITGGGSYNEQYF
TGTGCCATAACGGGAGGGGGCTCCTACAATGAGCAGTACTTC
>TRBJ1-2|TRBV4-3|-|-
CASSQQPGGYTF
TGCGCCAGCAGCCAACAACCCGGCGGCTACACCTTC